The 12 T cell receptor beta chains in this list originate from one sample, sequenced in a study of shared T cell receptors in the human thymus. Profiling relied on immunoSEQ multiplex PCR, and the TCRdb table lists in-frame clones only, not all of them. The top ten clones hold 0.0095% to 0.013% of a sample with roughly 710,000 clones, 80% to 90% of them seen once. This sample was also put to use in a study of human thymus T cells.

The material sequenced was thymocytes. The receptors come from a girl under two years old with a congenital heart defect.

The chain uses TRBV4-1 and TRBJ2-2; 8 nucleotides match TRBD1. CDR3 length: 20 amino acids. Germline loops: CDR1 MGHRA, CDR2 YSYEKL. V trimming: 3 bases; J trimming: 4 bases; junction bases outside the gene matches: 19. CDR3: CASSQTARDRLYLTTGELFF. As DNA, the CDR3 is TGCGCCAGCAGCCAGACAGCTCGGGACAGGCTGTATCTCACCACCGGGGAGCTGTTTTTT.

The J gene is TRBJ2-7, the V gene TRBV7-9; 10 bases are shared with TRBD1. The CDR3 has 15 residues. Trimming removed 5 bases from V and 6 bases from J; junction bases left unmatched: 10. Germline V gene data show CDR1 as SEHNR and CDR2 as FQNEAQ (reference sequence). CDR3 bases: TGTGCCAGCAGCGCCTCGGGACAGGGGCCTATCGAGCAGTACTTC. As protein: CASSASGQGPIEQYF.

The chain uses TRBV27 and TRBJ1-2; the match to TRBD1 covers 7 bases. Per the germline V gene, CDR1 is MNHEY and CDR2 is SMNVEV (reference sequence). J was trimmed by 0 bases and V by 6 bases; bases with no gene match: 10. The length of the CDR3 is 16 residues. CDR3 protein: CASSRTGTASNYGYTF. Written as DNA, the CDR3 is TGTGCCAGCAGCCGCACCGGGACAGCTTCTAACTATGGCTACACCTTC.

The V call is TRBV2, the J call TRBJ1-6; 9 bases align to TRBD1. Germline assignment: CDR1 SNHLY and CDR2 FYNNEI. The CDR3 spans 15 residues. J lost 10 bases, V lost 5 bases, and 9 bases had no gene match. The CDR3 bases are TGTGCCAGCAGTTACACCAACAGGGGGCAATCACCCCTCCACTTT. Translating gives CASSYTNRGQSPLHF. The full variable domain, in which reference TRBV2 and TRBJ1-6 provide the parts outside the CDR3, is EPEVTQTPSHQVTQMGQEVILRCVPISNHLYFYWYRQILGQKVEFLVSFYNNEISEKSEIFDDQFSVERPDGSNFTLKIRSTKLEDSAMYFCASSYTNRGQSPLHFGNGTRLTVT.

The chain has TRBV5-1 and TRBJ2-5; TRBD1 might be the D (5 bases). CDR1 and CDR2 from the germline V gene are SGHRS and YFSETQ. The CDR3 consists of 14 residues. V shed 0 bases and J shed 4 bases, with 10 bases lying between them. CDR3: CASSLDWGRETQYF. As DNA, the CDR3 is TGCGCCAGCAGCTTGGATTGGGGCCGAGAGACCCAGTACTTC.

This chain links TRBV6-5 with TRBJ2-5; TRBD2 agrees at 7 bases. J lost 4 bases, V lost 4 bases, and 9 bases had no gene match. CDR3 length: 15 amino acids. Germline CDR1 is MNHEY and CDR2 is SVGAGI. As DNA, the CDR3 is TGTGCCAGCAGTTGGACGACTAGCTGCCCAGAGACCCAGTACTTC. Its protein product is CASSWTTSCPETQYF.

V gene TRBV19 combines with J gene TRBJ1-1; 7 bases agree with TRBD1. Per germline, CDR1 LNHDA and CDR2 SQIVND (reference sequence). The CDR3 has 20 residues. V lost 4 bases to trimming and J lost 3 bases; unmatched junction nucleotides: 23. CDR3 in DNA: TGTGCCAGTAGTACCGCGCGAAGCCCCCACCCCGGGACAGCCTACACTGAAGCTTTCTTT. This codes for CASSTARSPHPGTAYTEAFF. Full variable domain (remainder filled in from reference TRBV19 and TRBJ1-1): DGGITQSPKYLFRKEGQNVTLSCEQNLNHDAMYWYRQDPGQGLRLIYYSQIVNDFQKGDIAEGYSVSREKKESFPLTVTSAQKNPTAFYLCASSTARSPHPGTAYTEAFFGQGTRLTVV.

The V and J genes are TRBV5-1 and TRBJ2-7, with D tentatively TRBD2 (5 bases). The CDR3 has 14 residues. Trimming removed 4 bases at V and 3 bases at J, with 14 bases between. Germline CDR1 SGHRS, CDR2 YFSETQ. The CDR3 is CASSKPDGDYEQYF. CDR3 nucleotides: TGCGCCAGCAGCAAACCGGACGGGGACTACGAGCAGTACTTC.

This chain connects TRBV28 to TRBJ2-2, with 7 bases aligning to TRBD2. Germline-derived CDR1 and CDR2 are MDHEN and SYDVKM. V lost 4 bases and J lost 3; bases outside the gene matches: 14. The CDR3 has 18 amino acids. The CDR3: CASSSHLGLHPDTGELFF. DNA of the CDR3: TGTGCCAGCAGTTCCCACTTGGGACTACATCCCGACACCGGGGAGCTGTTTTTT.

The chain links TRBV5-1 to TRBJ2-5; the match to TRBD1 covers 8 bases. Trimming removed 4 bases from V and 4 bases from J; junction bases left unmatched: 9. The CDR3 consists of 15 residues. From germline, CDR1 is SGHRS and CDR2 YFSETQ. The CDR3 region is CASSVDRVNSETQYF. DNA for the CDR3: TGCGCCAGCAGCGTGGACAGGGTAAATTCAGAGACCCAGTACTTC.

V gene TRBV11-2 combines with J gene TRBJ2-5, with D hard to call. CDR3 length: 14 amino acids. Germline V gene lookup returns CDR1 SGHAT and CDR2 FQNNGV. V lost 5 bases to trimming and J lost 2 bases, with 12 bases between them. This CDR3 reads CASSPPGWQETQYF. CDR3 coding DNA: TGTGCCAGCAGCCCACCCGGTTGGCAAGAGACCCAGTACTTC.

V gene TRBV7-2 combines with J gene TRBJ2-5; D remains ambiguous. Germline V gene sequence: CDR1 SGHTA, CDR2 FQGNSA. The CDR3 has 13 residues. V was clipped by 1 base and J by 5 bases, with 8 bases between them. The DNA of the CDR3 is TGTGCCAGCAGCTTAGGGAGCTGGGAGACCCAGTACTTC. This codes for CASSLGSWETQYF.